Presented here are 7 T cell receptor beta chains from one specimen sequenced in a study of radiotherapy plus CTLA-4 blockade in lung cancer. Measured with immunoSEQ multiplex PCR; TCRdb has only the in-frame clones, and not every one. This table holds tens of thousands of clones, about 87% found once. The source was peripheral blood, collected from a patient treated with radiotherapy plus ipilimumab. These receptors were obtained from a human donor with non-small cell lung cancer that progressed on radiotherapy plus ipilimumab.

This clone was counted once. The rearrangement joins TRBV18 to TRBJ2-4, with TRBD1 matching 8 bases. The CDR3 length is 18 residues. Germline V gene sequence: CDR1 KGHSH, CDR2 LQKENI. V was clipped by 2 bases and J by 0 bases; unmatched bases: 9. CDR3: CASSPEGQATLAKNIQYF. CDR3 DNA: TGTGCCAGCTCACCAGAGGGACAGGCTACGCTAGCCAAAAACATTCAGTACTTC.

The V and J genes are TRBV5-1 and TRBJ1-1, with TRBD1 identical over 7 bases. V was clipped by 0 bases and J by 4 bases; unmatched bases: 3. The CDR3 loop spans 14 amino acids. Germline CDR1 reads SGHRS; CDR2 reads YFSETQ. The CDR3: CASSLGQGGTEAFF. The DNA of the CDR3 is TGCGCCAGCAGCTTGGGGCAGGGGGGCACTGAAGCTTTCTTT.

This chain links TRBV27 with TRBJ1-3; the D is unclear. CDR1 is MNHEY, CDR2 SMNVEV, per germline (reference sequence). The CDR3 runs 15 residues. Trimming stripped 4 bases from V and 0 bases from J, with 10 bases between. CDR3 sequence reads: CASSSLGDSGNTIYF. CDR3 DNA: TGTGCCAGCAGTTCCCTCGGGGACTCTGGAAACACCATATATTTT.

This chain links TRBV19 with TRBJ1-2, with no clear D. In germline, CDR1 is LNHDA, CDR2 SQIVND (reference sequence). CDR3 length: 13 residues. Between the trimmed V and J ends, which lost 3 bases and 3 bases, there was a span of 8 bases. CDR3 loop: CASSIDGYYGYTF. The DNA for the CDR3 is TGTGCCAGTAGTATCGACGGGTACTATGGCTACACCTTC.

The chain is built from TRBV20-1 and TRBJ2-7; weak D call: TRBD1 (7 bases). The V gene's germline CDR1 is DFQATT and CDR2 SNEGSKA (reference sequence). There are 11 residues in the CDR3. The CDR3: CSRDRLLEQYF. The CDR3 bases are TGCTCGCGGGACAGACTCCTCGAGCAGTACTTC.

The genes are TRBV27 and TRBJ1-1; 9 nucleotides agree with TRBD1. The CDR3 extends over 18 amino acids. The J segment lost 5 bases and the V segment lost 1 base, leaving 14 bases of the junction unmatched. The germline gives CDR1 MNHEY, CDR2 SMNVEV (reference sequence). This CDR3 is CASSLLSVQGAGRTEAFF. In nucleotides, the CDR3 is TGTGCCAGCAGTTTATTGAGTGTACAGGGGGCTGGTCGGACTGAAGCTTTCTTT.

The chain combines TRBV7-9 with TRBJ2-7; no clear D gene. Germline V CDR1 and CDR2: SEHNR, FQNEAQ (reference sequence). The CDR3 extends over 11 amino acids. V was trimmed by 1 base and J by 4 bases, leaving 2 bases between them. CDR3 residues: CASSLVYEQYF. The CDR3 DNA reads as TGTGCCAGCAGCTTAGTATACGAGCAGTACTTC.